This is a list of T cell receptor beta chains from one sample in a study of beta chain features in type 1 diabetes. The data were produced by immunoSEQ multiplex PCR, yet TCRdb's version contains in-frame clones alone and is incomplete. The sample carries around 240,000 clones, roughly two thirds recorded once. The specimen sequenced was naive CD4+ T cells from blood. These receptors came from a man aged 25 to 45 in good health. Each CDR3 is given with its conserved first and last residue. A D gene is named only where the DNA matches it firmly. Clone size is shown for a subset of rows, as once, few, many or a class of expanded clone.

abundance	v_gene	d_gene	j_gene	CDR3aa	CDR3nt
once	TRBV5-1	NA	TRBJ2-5	CASSLLQGHQETQYF	TGCGCCAGCAGCCTGCTACAGGGCCACCAAGAGACCCAGTACTTC
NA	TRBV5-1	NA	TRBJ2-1	CASSLAGSRDEQFF	TGCGCCAGCAGCTTGGCCGGGAGCCGCGATGAGCAGTTCTTC
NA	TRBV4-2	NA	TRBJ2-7	CASSQDGWRTGSYEQYF	TGTGCCAGCAGCCAAGATGGATGGCGAACCGGTTCCTACGAGCAGTACTTC
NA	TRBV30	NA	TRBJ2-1	CAWSGRGYNEQFF	TGTGCCTGGAGTGGCCGAGGGTACAATGAGCAGTTCTTC
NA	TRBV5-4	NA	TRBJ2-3	CASSPGGRGTDTQYF	TGTGCCAGCAGCCCCGGGGGGCGGGGCACAGATACGCAGTATTTT
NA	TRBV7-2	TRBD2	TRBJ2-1	CASSAASGEYNEQFF	TGTGCCAGCAGCGCGGCTAGCGGGGAATACAATGAGCAGTTCTTC
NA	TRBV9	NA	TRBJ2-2	CASSTGPGELFF	TGTGCCAGCAGCACCGGTCCCGGGGAGCTGTTTTTT
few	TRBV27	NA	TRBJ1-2	CASSLSANYGYTF	TGTGCCAGCAGTTTATCAGCTAACTATGGCTACACCTTC
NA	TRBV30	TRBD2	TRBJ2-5	CAWSSGSGSLQETQYF	TGTGCCTGGAGTAGTGGGAGCGGGAGCCTCCAAGAGACCCAGTACTTC
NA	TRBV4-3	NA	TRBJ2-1	CASSHSASIAYNEQFF	TGCGCCAGCAGCCACTCCGCTTCAATCGCTTACAATGAGCAGTTCTTC
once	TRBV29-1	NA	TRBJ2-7	CSAQGTESSSYEQYF	TGCAGCGCCCAGGGAACGGAGAGTAGCTCCTACGAGCAGTACTTC
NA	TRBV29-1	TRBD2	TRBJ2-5	CSVIGLAKETQYF	TGCAGCGTTATAGGACTAGCGAAAGAGACCCAGTACTTC